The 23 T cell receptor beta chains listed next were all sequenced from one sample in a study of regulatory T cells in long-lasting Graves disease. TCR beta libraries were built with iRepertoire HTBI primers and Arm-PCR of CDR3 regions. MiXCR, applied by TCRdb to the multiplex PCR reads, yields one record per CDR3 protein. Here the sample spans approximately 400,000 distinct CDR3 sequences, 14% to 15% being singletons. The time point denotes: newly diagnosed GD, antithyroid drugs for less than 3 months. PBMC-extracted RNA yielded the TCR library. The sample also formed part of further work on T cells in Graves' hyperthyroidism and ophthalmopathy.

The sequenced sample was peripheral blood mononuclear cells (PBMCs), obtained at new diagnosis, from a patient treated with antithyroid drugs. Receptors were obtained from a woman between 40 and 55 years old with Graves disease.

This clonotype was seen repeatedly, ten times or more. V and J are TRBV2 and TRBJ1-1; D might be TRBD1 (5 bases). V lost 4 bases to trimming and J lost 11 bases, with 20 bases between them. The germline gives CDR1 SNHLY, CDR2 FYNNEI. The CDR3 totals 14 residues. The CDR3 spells CASSVDTGTPGAFF. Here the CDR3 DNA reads TGTGCCAGCAGTGTCGATACCGGGACCCCGGGGGCTTTCTTT.

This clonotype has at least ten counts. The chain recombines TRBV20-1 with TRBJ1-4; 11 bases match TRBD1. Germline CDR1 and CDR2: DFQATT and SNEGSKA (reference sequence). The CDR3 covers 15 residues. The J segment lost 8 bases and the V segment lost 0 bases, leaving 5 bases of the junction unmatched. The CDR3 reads CSAREDRGLGEKLFF. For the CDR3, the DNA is TGCAGTGCTAGAGAGGACAGGGGGCTAGGGGAAAAACTGTTTTTT.

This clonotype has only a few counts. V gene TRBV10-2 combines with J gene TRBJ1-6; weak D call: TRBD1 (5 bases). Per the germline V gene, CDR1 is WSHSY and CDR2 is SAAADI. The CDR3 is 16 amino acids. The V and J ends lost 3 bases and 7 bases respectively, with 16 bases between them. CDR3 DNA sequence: TGCGCCAGCAGTGATATGGGGACCGTGCGGAATTCACCCCTCCACTTT. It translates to CASSDMGTVRNSPLHF.

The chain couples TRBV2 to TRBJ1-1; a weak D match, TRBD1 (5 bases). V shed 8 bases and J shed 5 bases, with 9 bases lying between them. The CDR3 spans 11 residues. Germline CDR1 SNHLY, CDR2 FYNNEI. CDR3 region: CASGGGTEAFF. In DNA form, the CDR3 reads TGTGCCAGCGGGGGGGGAACTGAAGCTTTCTTT.

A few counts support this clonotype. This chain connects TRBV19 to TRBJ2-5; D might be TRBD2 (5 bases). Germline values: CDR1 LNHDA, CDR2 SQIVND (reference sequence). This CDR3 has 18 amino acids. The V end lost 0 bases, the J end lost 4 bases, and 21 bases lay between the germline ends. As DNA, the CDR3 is TGTGCCAGTAGTATAGATCGAGTAGCGCTTATGAGAGGAGAGACCCAGTACTTC. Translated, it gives CASSIDRVALMRGETQYF.

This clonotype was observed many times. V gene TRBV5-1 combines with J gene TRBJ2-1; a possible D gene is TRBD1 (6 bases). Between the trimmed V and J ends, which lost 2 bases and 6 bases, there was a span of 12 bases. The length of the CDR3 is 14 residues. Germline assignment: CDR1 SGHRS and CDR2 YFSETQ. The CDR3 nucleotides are TGCGCCAGCAGCTTCTGGACAGATCGCAATGAGCAGTTCTTC. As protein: CASSFWTDRNEQFF.

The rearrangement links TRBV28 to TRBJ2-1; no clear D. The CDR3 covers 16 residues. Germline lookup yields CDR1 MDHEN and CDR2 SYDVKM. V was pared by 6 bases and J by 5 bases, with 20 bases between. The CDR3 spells CASSLAPSGNNNEQFF. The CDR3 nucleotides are TGTGCCAGCAGCTTAGCCCCTAGTGGGAATAACAATGAGCAGTTCTTC.

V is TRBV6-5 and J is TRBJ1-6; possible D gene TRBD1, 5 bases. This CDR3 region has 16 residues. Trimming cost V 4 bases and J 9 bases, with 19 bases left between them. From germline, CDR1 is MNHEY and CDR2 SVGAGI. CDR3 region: CASSSPAQGISSPLHF. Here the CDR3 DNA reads TGTGCCAGCAGTTCCCCAGCTCAGGGTATTAGTTCACCCCTCCACTTT.

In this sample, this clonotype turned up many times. The CDR3 is CASSDPTGGAIVTQYF. Written as DNA, the CDR3 is TGTGCCAGCAGTGACCCAACAGGGGGCGCGATCGTTACGCAGTATTTT. The chain recombines TRBV2 with TRBJ2-3; 9 nucleotides agree with TRBD1. CDR1 SNHLY and CDR2 FYNNEI come from the germline V gene. The V gene end was trimmed by 3 bases and the J gene end by 8 bases; junction bases not matched to a gene: 12. The CDR3 sequence is 16 residues long.

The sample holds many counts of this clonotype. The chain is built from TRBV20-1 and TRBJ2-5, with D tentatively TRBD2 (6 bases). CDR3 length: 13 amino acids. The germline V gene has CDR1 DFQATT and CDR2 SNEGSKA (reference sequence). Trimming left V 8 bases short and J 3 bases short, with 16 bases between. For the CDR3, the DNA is TGCAGTCTCCCCTCCGCTAGCGAAGAGACCCAGTACTTC. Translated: CSLPSASEETQYF.

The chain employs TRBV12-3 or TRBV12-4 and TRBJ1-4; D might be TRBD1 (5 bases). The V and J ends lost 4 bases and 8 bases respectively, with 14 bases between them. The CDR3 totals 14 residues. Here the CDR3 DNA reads TGTGCCAGCAGTTACGCCGGCGGGGGGGAAAAACTGTTTTTT. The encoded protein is CASSYAGGGEKLFF.

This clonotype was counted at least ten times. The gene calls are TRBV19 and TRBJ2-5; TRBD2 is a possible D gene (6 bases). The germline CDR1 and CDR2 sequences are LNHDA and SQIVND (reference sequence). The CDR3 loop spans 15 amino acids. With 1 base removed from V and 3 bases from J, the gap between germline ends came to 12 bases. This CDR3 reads CASSIGRDSKETQYF. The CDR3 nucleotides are TGTGCCAGTAGTATAGGCCGGGACTCGAAAGAGACCCAGTACTTC.

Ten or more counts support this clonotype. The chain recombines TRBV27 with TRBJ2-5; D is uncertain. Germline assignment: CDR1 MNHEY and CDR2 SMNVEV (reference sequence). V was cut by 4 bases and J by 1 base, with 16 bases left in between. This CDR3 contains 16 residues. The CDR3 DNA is TGTGCCAGCAGTTCATTCTCAGCTGGGCTCCAAGAGACCCAGTACTTC. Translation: CASSSFSAGLQETQYF.

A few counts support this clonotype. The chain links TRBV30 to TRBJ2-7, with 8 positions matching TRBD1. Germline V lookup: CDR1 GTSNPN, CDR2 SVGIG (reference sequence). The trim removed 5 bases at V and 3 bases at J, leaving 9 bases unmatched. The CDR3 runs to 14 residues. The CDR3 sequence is CAWGDRGEGYEQYF. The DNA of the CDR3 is TGTGCCTGGGGAGACAGGGGCGAGGGCTACGAGCAGTACTTC.

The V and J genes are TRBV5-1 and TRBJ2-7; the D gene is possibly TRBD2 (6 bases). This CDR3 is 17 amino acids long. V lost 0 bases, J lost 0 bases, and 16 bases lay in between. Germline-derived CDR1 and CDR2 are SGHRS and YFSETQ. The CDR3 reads CASSLDRPGGPSYEQYF. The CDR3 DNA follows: TGCGCCAGCAGCTTGGACCGGCCCGGGGGACCCTCCTACGAGCAGTACTTC.

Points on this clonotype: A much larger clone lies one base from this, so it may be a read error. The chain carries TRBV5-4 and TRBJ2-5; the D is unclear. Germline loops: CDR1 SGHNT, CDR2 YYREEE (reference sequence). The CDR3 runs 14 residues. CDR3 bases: TGTGCCTGCAGCTTGTCGAGCCCGGGAGAGACCCAGTACTTC. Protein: CACSLSSPGETQYF. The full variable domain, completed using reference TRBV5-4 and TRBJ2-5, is ETGVTQSPTHLIKTRGQQVTLRCSSQSGHNTVSWYQQALGQGPQFIFQYYREEENGRGNFPPRFSGLQFPNYSSELNVNALELDDSALYLCACSLSSPGETQYFGPGTRLLVL.

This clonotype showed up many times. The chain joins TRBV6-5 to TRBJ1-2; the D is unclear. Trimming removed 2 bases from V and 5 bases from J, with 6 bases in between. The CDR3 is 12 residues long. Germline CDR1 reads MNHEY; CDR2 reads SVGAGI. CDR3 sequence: CASSYSGYGYTF. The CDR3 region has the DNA TGTGCCAGCAGTTACAGCGGGTATGGCTACACCTTC.

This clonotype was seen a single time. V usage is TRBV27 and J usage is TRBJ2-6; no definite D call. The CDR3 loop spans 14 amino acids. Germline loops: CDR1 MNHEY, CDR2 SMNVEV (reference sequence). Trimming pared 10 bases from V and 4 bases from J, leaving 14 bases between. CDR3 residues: CANKIGSGANVLTF. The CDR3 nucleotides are TGTGCCAACAAGATTGGCTCCGGGGCCAACGTCCTGACTTTC.

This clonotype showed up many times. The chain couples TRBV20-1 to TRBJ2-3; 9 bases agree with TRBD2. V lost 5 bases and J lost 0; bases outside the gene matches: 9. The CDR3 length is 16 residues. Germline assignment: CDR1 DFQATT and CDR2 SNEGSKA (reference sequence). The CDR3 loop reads CSAETPSGESTDTQYF. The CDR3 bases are TGCAGTGCTGAAACCCCTAGCGGGGAAAGCACAGATACGCAGTATTTT.

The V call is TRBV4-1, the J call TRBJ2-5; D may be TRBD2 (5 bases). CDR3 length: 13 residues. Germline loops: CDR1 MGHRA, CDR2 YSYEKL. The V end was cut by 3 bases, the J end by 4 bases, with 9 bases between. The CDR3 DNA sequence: TGCGCCAGCAGCCAGGGAGTGGGAGAGACCCAGTACTTC. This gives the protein CASSQGVGETQYF.

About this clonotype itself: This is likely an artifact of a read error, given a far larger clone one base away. The CDR3 here is CASSYSTGGATDTQYF. The CDR3 coding sequence is TGTGCCAGCAGTTACTCAACGGGCGGCGCCACAGATACGCAGTATTTT. The rearrangement joins TRBV28 to TRBJ2-3; D is unclear. The germline V and J ends were trimmed by 4 bases and 2 bases, with 16 bases remaining between them. This CDR3 has 16 residues. Per the germline V gene, CDR1 is MDHEN and CDR2 is SYDVKM.

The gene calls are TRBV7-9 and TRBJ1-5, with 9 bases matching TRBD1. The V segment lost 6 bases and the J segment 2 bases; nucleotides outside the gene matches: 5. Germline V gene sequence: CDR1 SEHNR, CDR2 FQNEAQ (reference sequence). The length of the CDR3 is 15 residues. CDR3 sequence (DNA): TGTGCCAGCAGTGGGGACAGGGACGGCAATCAGCCCCAGCATTTT. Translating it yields CASSGDRDGNQPQHF. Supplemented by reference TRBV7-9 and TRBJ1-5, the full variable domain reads DTGVSQNPRHKITKRGQNVTFRCDPISEHNRLYWYRQTLGQGPEFLTYFQNEAQLEKSRLLSDRFSAERPKGSFSTLEIQRTEQGDSAMYLCASSGDRDGNQPQHFGDGTRLSIL.

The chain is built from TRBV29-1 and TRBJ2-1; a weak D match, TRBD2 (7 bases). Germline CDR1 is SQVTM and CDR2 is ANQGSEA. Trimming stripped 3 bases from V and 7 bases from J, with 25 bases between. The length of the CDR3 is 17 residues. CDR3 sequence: CSVEGRGTGGRENEQFF. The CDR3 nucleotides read TGCAGCGTTGAGGGCCGGGGTACGGGGGGCAGGGAGAATGAGCAGTTCTTC.